The next 8 T cell receptor beta chains were all read from a single sample in a study of cytomegalovirus exposure and HLA in healthy donors. PCR primers comprised 60 Vbeta and 13 Jbeta primers. Some clones are missing from TCRdb's copy, which holds only in-frame ones; the method was immunoSEQ multiplex PCR. Of roughly 160,000 clones in the sample, 60% to 80% were seen once. The sequenced sample consisted of PBMCs. The receptors originated from a young man in good health and CMV-seropositive.

This chain uses TRBV19 with TRBJ2-1, with 8 bases that match TRBD2. With 7 bases clipped from V and 5 bases from J, the junction kept 7 bases outside the gene matches. The CDR3 is 14 residues long. Germline lookup yields CDR1 LNHDA and CDR2 SQIVND (reference sequence). CDR3 in amino acids: CASMRVGGDNEQFF. The CDR3 DNA reads TGTGCCAGTATGCGAGTCGGGGGGGACAATGAGCAGTTCTTC.

The V gene is TRBV4-1, the J gene TRBJ2-1; maybe TRBD2 (5 bases). The CDR3 sequence is 15 residues long. CDR1 and CDR2 (germline): MGHRA, YSYEKL. V was trimmed by 2 bases and J by 7 bases, leaving 15 bases between them. CDR3 coding DNA: TGCGCCAGCAGCCAACCTGGACTGGGAACGAATGAGCAGTTCTTC. Translating it yields CASSQPGLGTNEQFF.

This clone was seen a handful of times. The chain recombines TRBV9 with TRBJ1-1, with 8 nucleotides matching TRBD1. Germline CDR1 SGDLS, CDR2 YYNGEE. The V gene end was trimmed by 4 bases and the J gene end by 4 bases; junction bases not matched to a gene: 9. The CDR3 is 15 amino acids. The CDR3 coding sequence is TGTGCCAGCAGCCCGACAGGGGACGAGAGCACTGAAGCTTTCTTT. Its protein is CASSPTGDESTEAFF.

The genes are TRBV9 and TRBJ2-5; 7 positions match TRBD2. V shed 0 bases, J shed 5 bases, and the junction held 4 bases outside the gene matches. The CDR3 consists of 14 residues. CDR1 SGDLS and CDR2 YYNGEE come from the germline V gene. In DNA form, the CDR3 reads TGTGCCAGCAGCGTAGCAGCGGGGATGGAGACCCAGTACTTC. Its protein is CASSVAAGMETQYF.

V gene TRBV7-3 combines with J gene TRBJ2-7, with 7 bases fitting TRBD1. The CDR3 covers 14 residues. The germline V gene encodes CDR1 SGHTA and CDR2 FQGTGA. The ends lost 4 bases at V and 3 bases at J; junction bases unmatched: 6. In DNA, the CDR3 is TGTGCCAGCAGCTCTTCAGGGGGTAACTACGAGCAGTACTTC. Its protein is CASSSSGGNYEQYF.

This chain uses TRBV28 with TRBJ1-4; D uncertain. The ends were cut back, 5 bases at V and 4 bases at J, with 8 bases in the middle. The CDR3 length is 13 residues. Germline CDR1 MDHEN, CDR2 SYDVKM. CDR3 sequence: CASSRGSNEKLFF. The CDR3 DNA sequence: TGTGCCAGCAGTAGAGGAAGTAATGAAAAACTGTTTTTT.

The chain is built from TRBV6-1 and TRBJ1-4; D is unclear. This CDR3 is built from 13 residues. Per the germline V gene, CDR1 is MNHNS and CDR2 is SASEGT. With 7 bases removed from V and 7 bases from J, the gap between germline ends came to 13 bases. CDR3 in DNA: TGTGCCAGCATAGGCAGGTCCGTTGAAAAACTGTTTTTT. Its protein is CASIGRSVEKLFF.

The CDR3 coding sequence is TGTGCCAGCAGCTCCCGGAGGGGAGGTTCTCGAAACACCATATATTTT. It codes for CASSSRRGGSRNTIYF. This chain uses TRBV7-2 with TRBJ1-3; TRBD1 is a possible D gene (5 bases). The V gene lost 4 bases and the J gene lost 5 bases, with 18 bases spanning the gap. The CDR3 consists of 16 residues. Germline CDR1 is SGHTA and CDR2 is FQGNSA.